This T cell receptor (beta chain) was captured by sequencing in a study of shared clonotypes between healthy human individuals. CDR3 length equals 13 residues. V shed 8 bases, J shed 8 bases, and the junction held 9 bases outside the gene matches. The germline CDR1 and CDR2 sequences are MNHEY and SVGAGI. The repertoire was sequenced with immunoSEQ multiplex PCR; TCRdb's copy has only in-frame clones and lacks some. This sample has about 2.3 million clones, with 85% to 95% found just once. The origin of this receptor is a young man in good health. Some clones in this sample may be carry-over from other donors' samples. The genes are TRBV6-5 and TRBJ2-1; TRBD2 matches 7 bases. Sequenced sample: naive CD4+ T cells from PBMCs. Noted subset: CD45RA+ positively selected. The CDR3 loop is CASQTPGGYEQFF. The CDR3, as DNA: TGTGCCAGCCAGACCCCGGGAGGCTATGAGCAGTTCTTC.